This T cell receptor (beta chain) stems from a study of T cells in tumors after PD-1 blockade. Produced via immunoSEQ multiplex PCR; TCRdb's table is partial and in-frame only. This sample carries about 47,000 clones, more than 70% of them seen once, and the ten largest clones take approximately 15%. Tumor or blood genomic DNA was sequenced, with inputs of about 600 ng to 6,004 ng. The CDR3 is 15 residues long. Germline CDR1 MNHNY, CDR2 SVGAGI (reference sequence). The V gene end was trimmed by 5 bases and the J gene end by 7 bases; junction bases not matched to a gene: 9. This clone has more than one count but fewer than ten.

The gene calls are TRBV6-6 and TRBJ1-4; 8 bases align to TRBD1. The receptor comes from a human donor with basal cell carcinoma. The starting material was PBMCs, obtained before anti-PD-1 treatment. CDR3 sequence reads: CASSPQGALGEKLFF. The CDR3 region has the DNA TGTGCCAGCAGTCCCCAGGGGGCGCTTGGTGAAAAACTGTTTTTT.